The present TCR beta chain was sequenced within a study of cytomegalovirus exposure and HLA in healthy donors. Points from the study as a whole: As confirmed in vitro, three CMV-associated chains were specific for CMV antigens.

Here immunoSEQ multiplex PCR was the method, and the copy in TCRdb shows in-frame clones only, minus some. The table records about 160,000 clones, roughly 96% of them present only once. This clone was found once. The antigen remains undetermined. Among the 110 or so subjects of the validation cohort, separate from the approximately 670-subject first cohort, were the donors. The CDR3 runs to 18 residues. Germline lookup yields CDR1 SEHNR and CDR2 FQNEAQ (reference sequence). J lost 5 bases, V lost 5 bases, and 14 bases had no gene match. Sequencing input: PBMCs. The receptor was isolated from a woman younger than 30 in good health and CMV-seronegative. The chain is built from TRBV7-9 and TRBJ2-1, with 11 bases fitting TRBD2. CDR3: CASSRTPGTSGSDNEQFF. The CDR3 coding sequence is TGTGCCAGCAGCAGAACCCCCGGGACTAGCGGCTCTGACAATGAGCAGTTCTTC.